This T cell receptor (beta chain) comes out of a study of blood T cell repertoires in COVID-19. Study at large: Sources were T cells, B-cell-depleted T cells, or PBMCs; the material itself was cDNA or gDNA.

Profiling relied on immunoSEQ multiplex PCR, and the TCRdb table lists in-frame clones only, not all of them. There are some 180,000 clones in the sample; more than 70% occur only once, and roughly 2% lies in the top ten. In germline, CDR1 is LGHDT, CDR2 YNNKEL (reference sequence). Trimming left V 3 bases short and J 9 bases short, with 15 bases between. This CDR3 spans 15 amino acids. This clone was seen only once. The sequencing sample was made of peripheral blood. The sequence was obtained from a man aged 50 or older who had recovered from COVID-19. The chain is built from TRBV3-1 (or the pseudogene TRBV3-2) and TRBJ1-6; weak D call: TRBD1 (6 bases). In DNA, the CDR3 is TGTGCCAGCAGCCATCAACAGGGACGGAGTTCACCCCTCCACTTT. Amino acids: CASSHQQGRSSPLHF.